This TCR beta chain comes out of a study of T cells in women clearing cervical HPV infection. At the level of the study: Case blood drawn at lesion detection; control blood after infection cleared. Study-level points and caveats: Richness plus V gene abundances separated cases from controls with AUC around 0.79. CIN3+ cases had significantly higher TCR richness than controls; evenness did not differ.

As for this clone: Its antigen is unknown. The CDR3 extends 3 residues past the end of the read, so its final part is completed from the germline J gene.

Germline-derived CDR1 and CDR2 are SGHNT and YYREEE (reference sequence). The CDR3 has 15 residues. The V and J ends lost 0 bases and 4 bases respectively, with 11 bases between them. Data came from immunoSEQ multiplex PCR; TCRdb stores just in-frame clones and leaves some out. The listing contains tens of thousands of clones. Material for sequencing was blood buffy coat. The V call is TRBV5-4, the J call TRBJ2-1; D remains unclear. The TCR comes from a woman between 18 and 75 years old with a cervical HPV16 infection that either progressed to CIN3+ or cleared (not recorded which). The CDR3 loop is CASSLGTSLYNEQFF. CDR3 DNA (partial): TGTGCCAGCAGCTTGGGAACGAGTCTATACAATGAG.